Described below is a single TCR beta chain sequence and its context. Trimming took off 5 bases at V and 11 bases at J, with 15 bases between the two ends. Germline CDR1 and CDR2: MDHEN and SYDVKM. CDR3 length equals 12 residues. This entry belongs to a study of T cell changes during pregnancy in multiple sclerosis. Clones were sequenced by immunoSEQ multiplex PCR, and TCRdb holds only the in-frame ones, with some missing. The sample has more than 85,000 clones; approximately 95% are singletons. This TCR was sampled from a female donor in good health, enrolled as a control in a pregnancy study. The sample was peripheral blood, taken after pregnancy. The chain combines TRBV28 with TRBJ1-1, with D hard to call. The CDR3 DNA reads as TGTGCCAGCAGTCGCATGCGGCTTAGGGCTTTCTTT. Its translation: CASSRMRLRAFF. Variable domain in full (rest from reference TRBV28 and TRBJ1-1): DVKVTQSSRYLVKRTGEKVFLECVQDMDHENMFWYRQDPGLGLRLIYFSYDVKMKEKGDIPEGYSVSREKKERFSLILESASTNQTSMYLCASSRMRLRAFFGQGTRLTVV.